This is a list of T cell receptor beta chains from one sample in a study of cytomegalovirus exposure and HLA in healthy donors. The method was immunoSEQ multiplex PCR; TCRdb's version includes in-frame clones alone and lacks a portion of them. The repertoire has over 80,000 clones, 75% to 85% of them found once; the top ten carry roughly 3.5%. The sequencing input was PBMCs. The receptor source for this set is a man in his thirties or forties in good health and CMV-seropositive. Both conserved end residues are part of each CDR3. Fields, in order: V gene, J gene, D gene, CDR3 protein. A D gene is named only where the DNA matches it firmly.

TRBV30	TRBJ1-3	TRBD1	CAWSRTGSSGNTIYF
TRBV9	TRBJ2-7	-	CASSPTGQSSYEQYF
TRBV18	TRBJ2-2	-	CASSPPTGGAGELFF
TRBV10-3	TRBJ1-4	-	CAITRGGNEKLFF
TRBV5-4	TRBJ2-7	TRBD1	CASSPTGTEQYF
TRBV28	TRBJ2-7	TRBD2	CASLRASGSFEQYF
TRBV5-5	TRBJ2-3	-	CASSLGDGTDTQYF
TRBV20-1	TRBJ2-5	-	CSASQNWEQYF
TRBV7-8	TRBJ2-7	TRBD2	CASSLREASYEQYF
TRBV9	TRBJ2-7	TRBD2	CASSSYPGLAGVNEQYF
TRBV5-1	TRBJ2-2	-	CASSGLWNTGELFF
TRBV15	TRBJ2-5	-	CATSRVGEETQYF
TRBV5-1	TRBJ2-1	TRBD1	CASSLGQGVYNEQFF
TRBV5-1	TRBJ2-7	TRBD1	CASSLGQGSYEQYF
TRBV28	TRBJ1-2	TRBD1	CASRSPGQGASYGYTF
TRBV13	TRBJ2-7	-	CASTTRDIAYEQYF
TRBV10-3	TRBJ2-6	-	CAIGKGSGANVLTF
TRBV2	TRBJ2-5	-	CASSSPGQQETQYF
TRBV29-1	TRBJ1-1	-	CSVEGGSFEAFF
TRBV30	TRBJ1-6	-	CAWSVPHRSSYNSPLHF
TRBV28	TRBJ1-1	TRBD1	CASLGQPNTEAFF
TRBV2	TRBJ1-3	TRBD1	CASSFTGGEAGNTIYF
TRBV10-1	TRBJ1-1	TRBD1	CASSDRGSEAFF
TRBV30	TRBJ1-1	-	CAWSTTGSTEAFF
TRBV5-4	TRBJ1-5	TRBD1	CASSPDRSPNQPQHF
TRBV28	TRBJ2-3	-	CASSTGGARTDTQYF
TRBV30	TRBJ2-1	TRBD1	CALGQGSNEQFF
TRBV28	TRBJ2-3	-	CASSQARGTDTQYF
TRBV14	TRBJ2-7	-	CASSQIYEQYF
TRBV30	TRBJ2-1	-	CAWSGEILTRNEQFF
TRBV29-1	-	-	CSVQEGSYEQYF
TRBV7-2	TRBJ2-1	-	CASSLSYNEQFF
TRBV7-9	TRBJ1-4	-	CSSRPPGDNEKLFF
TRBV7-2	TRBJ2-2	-	CASSFGSASGRELFF
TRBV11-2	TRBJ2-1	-	CASSEATIKFF
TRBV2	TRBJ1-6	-	CASRRDRYNSPLHF
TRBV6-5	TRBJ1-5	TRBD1	CASSSGTGGRQPQHF
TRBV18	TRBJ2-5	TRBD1	CASSPRDRVQETQYF
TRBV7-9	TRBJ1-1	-	CSSSLEGETEAFF
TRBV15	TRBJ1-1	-	CATSTDSYTEAFF
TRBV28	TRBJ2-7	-	CASRPAGSPASYEQYF
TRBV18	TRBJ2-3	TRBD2	CASSLQTSGTGLTDTQYF
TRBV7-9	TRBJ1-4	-	CSSSLGAEKLFF
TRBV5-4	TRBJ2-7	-	CASSLEQGWNEQYF
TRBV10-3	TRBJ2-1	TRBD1	CAIGQGYEQFF
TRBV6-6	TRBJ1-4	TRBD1	CASSYVGQDEKLFF
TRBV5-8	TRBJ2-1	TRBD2	CASSLVPGGEQFF
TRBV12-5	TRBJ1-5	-	CASGSPGLSNQPQHF
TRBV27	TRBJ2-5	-	CASSFRQTQETQYF
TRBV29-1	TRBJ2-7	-	CSVVTYEQYF
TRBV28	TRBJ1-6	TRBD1	CAVRDSRNSPLHF
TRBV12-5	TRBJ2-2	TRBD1	CASGTGQGGSGELFF
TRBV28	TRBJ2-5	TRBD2	CASSTTSGTYQETQYF
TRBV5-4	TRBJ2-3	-	CASSLLQGFTDTQYF
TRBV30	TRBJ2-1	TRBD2	CAWSSGTSGRGSYNEQFF
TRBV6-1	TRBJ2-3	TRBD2	CASSWTSGSTDTQYF
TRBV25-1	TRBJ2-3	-	CASRKGPSDDTQYF